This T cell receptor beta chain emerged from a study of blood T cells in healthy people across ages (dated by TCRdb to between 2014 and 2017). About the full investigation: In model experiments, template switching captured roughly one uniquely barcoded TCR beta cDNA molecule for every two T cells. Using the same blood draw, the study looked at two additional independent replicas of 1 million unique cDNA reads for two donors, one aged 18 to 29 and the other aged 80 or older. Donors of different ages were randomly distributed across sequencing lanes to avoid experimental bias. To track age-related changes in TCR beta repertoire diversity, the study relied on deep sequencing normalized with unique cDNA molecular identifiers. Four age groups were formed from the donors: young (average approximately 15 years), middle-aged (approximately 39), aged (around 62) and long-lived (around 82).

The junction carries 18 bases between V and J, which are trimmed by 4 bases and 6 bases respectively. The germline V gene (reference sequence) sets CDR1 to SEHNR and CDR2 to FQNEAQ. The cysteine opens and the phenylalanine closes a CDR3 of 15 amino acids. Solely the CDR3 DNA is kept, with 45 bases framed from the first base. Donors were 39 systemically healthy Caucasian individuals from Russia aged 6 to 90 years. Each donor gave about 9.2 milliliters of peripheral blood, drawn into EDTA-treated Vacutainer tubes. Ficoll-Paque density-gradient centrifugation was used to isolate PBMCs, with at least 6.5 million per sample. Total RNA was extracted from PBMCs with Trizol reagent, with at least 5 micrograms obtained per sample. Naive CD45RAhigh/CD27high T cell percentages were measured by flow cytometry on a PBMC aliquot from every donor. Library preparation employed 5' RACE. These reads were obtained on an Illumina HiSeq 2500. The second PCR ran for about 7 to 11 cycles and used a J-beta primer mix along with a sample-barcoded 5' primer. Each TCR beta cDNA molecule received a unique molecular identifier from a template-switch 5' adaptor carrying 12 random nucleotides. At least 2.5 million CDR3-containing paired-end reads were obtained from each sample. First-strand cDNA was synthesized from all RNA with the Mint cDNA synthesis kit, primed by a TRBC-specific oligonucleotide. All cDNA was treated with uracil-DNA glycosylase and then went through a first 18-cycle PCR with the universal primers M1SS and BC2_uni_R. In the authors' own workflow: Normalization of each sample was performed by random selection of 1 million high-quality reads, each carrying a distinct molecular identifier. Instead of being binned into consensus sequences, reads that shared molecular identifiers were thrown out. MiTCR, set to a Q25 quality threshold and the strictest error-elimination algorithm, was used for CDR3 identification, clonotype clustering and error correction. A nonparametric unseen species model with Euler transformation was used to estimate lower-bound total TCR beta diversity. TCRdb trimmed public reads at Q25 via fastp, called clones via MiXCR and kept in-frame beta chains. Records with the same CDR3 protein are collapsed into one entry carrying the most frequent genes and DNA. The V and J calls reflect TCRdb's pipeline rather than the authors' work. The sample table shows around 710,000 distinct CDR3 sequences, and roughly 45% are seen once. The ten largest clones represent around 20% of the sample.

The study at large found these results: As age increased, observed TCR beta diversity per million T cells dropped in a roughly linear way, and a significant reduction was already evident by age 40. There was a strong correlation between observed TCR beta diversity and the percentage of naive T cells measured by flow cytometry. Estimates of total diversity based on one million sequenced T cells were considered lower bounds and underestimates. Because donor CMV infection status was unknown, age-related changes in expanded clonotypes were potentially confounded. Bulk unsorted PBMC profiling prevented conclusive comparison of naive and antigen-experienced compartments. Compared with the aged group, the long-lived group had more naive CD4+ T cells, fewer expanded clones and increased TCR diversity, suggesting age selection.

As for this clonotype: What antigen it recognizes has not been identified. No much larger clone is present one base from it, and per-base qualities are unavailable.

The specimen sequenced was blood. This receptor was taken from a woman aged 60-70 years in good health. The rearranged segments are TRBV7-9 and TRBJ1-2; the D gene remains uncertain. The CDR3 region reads CASSSKSPDGHGYTF. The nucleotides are TGTGCCAGCAGCTCCAAGAGCCCGGACGGTCATGGCTACACCTTC.